This paragraph reports one T cell receptor (beta chain). Its antigen is currently unknown. This entry is derived from a study of Ad26.COV2.S vaccination and SARS-CoV-2 variants. Whole-study context: Recipients of Ad26.COV2.S got it intramuscularly, once or twice 56 days apart.

Overall study results and limits: The authors reported substantial breadth in spike-specific CD8+ and CD4+ T cell responses after vaccination. Analytic work on TCR breadth and depth might have understated the full extent of total T cell responses.

Generated by immunoSEQ multiplex PCR, the TCRdb table keeps only in-frame clones and is missing some. This table has hundreds of thousands of clones, 75% to 90% appearing once. The CDR3 is 12 residues long. The V end lost 8 bases, the J end lost 1 base, and 6 bases lay between the germline ends. Germline lookup yields CDR1 SEHNR and CDR2 FQNEAQ (reference sequence). Stated treatment: some 20 received Ad26.COV2.S at low or high dose, single or two shots; roughly five received placebo; per-sample allocation not given. Sampling happened 63 days after the first vaccine or placebo injection. At a Boston site, the person donating was an adult of 18-55 years.

The rearrangement links TRBV7-9 to TRBJ1-5, with D maybe TRBD1 (6 bases). The sequencing used peripheral blood, collected in a trial of Ad26.COV2.S vaccine versus placebo. This clonotype was obtained from a person between 18 and 59 years old who received the Ad26.COV2.S COVID-19 vaccine or a placebo. The CDR3 region has the DNA TGTGCCAGCGGACAGAGCAATCAGCCCCAGCATTTT. This encodes CASGQSNQPQHF. The whole variable domain, filled in from reference TRBV7-9 and TRBJ1-5, reads DTGVSQNPRHKITKRGQNVTFRCDPISEHNRLYWYRQTLGQGPEFLTYFQNEAQLEKSRLLSDRFSAERPKGSFSTLEIQRTEQGDSAMYLCASGQSNQPQHFGDGTRLSIL.